This T cell receptor beta chain was sequenced during a study of blood T cell repertoires in COVID-19 (dated by TCRdb to about 2020). Looking at the study overall: Collaborator samples came from the United States, Italy and Spain and covered acute and convalescent phases of COVID-19. The material from the prospective study consisted of cDNA or gDNA derived from T cells, B-cell-depleted T cells, or PBMCs. Subjects who had been exposed to COVID-19, were actively infected with it, or had recovered from it provided the deeply sampled blood TCRbeta repertoires that made up the dataset. A freely available public database, intended as a resource for researchers studying the immune response to SARS-CoV-2, is where the repertoires were released. The samples were drawn from the first 160 participants of the ongoing ImmuneRACE study and from 1,200 or so subjects provided by 6 global collaborators. A de-identified subject ID, COVID-19 status, age in years and sex were almost always included in the sample metadata. Where HLA class I and class II types were available, the types were taken from metadata supplied by the sample provider, not from assay-based typing. Overall results and qualifications from the work: How much clinical and demographic metadata was included differed by source and by participant, and the metadata was provided uncurated.

Turning to this clone: There is no known antigen for this receptor. Base qualities are missing; no much larger clone stands one base away.

One collaborating source in Seattle enrolled patients while the patients were actively infected and followed the patients over time throughout the course of disease. Each collaborating institution followed its own protocols to collect whole blood in K2EDTA tubes. Collaborator samples were shipped for TCRbeta analysis as frozen whole blood, isolated PBMCs, or DNA extracted from either sample type. TCRbeta CDR3 regions were amplified from genomic DNA by means of the immunoSEQ Assay, a bias-controlled multiplex PCR. The study's processing was this. Nucleated cell counts per sample were estimated from amplification of reference gene primers within the assay. To quantify the absolute abundance of each unique TCRbeta CDR3 rearrangement, sequence reads were collapsed and filtered. For each sample, productive Simpson clonality was calculated as the square root of Simpson's diversity index over productive rearrangements. Not all clones reach the TCRdb copy of this immuneACCESS table, which keeps in-frame sequences only. Checked studies attribute under half of the gap to unresolved V genes and leave the rest unexplained. The V and J calls and the clone size are those of that table, but D and trimming were determined from the DNA. This sample has hundreds of thousands of clones in its table, and approximately 86% of those were observed once. The top ten constitute roughly 6.6% of the sample.

The source material was peripheral blood. This sequence was found in a woman aged 60 to 75 with COVID-19, enrolled during active disease.

The CDR3 has the sequence CASSGSAGNEKLFF. The DNA sequence is TGTGCCAGCAGTGGGTCGGCGGGTAATGAAAAACTGTTTTTT. The chain links TRBV2 with TRBJ1-4; the D gene is not confidently resolved. CDR1 is given as SNHLY and CDR2 as FYNNEI, both from the germline V gene. Reading from cysteine to phenylalanine, the CDR3 counts 14 amino acids. The DNA shown is the 42-base CDR3, in frame from base 1. The germline ends are 10 bases apart after V is trimmed by 4 bases and J by 4 bases.